This TCR beta chain was identified during a study of blood T cell repertoires in COVID-19. Germline loops: CDR1 SNHLY, CDR2 FYNNEI. Germline trimming cut 6 bases from V and 3 bases from J; bases unmatched to any gene: 5. The CDR3 has 14 residues. Only in-frame clones appear in the TCRdb table, and some are missing; sequencing was by immunoSEQ multiplex PCR. The sample has 200,000 to 250,000 clones, 80% to 90% seen once. Everyone who took part was about 18 to 90 years old, and they came from fewer than 25 US areas. Assignments of participants to cohorts depended upon their own reported clinical history.

This sequence was found in a woman younger than 30 in a cohort exposed to, infected with or recovered from COVID-19 (not recorded which). J is TRBJ1-5 and V is TRBV2, with 7 bases aligning to TRBD1. The material sequenced was PBMCs or T cells enriched from blood (not recorded which). The CDR3 spells CASRRGQFNQPQHF. CDR3 DNA: TGTGCCAGCAGAAGGGGACAGTTCAATCAGCCCCAGCATTTT. Variable domain in full (rest from reference TRBV2 and TRBJ1-5): EPEVTQTPSHQVTQMGQEVILRCVPISNHLYFYWYRQILGQKVEFLVSFYNNEISEKSEIFDDQFSVERPDGSNFTLKIRSTKLEDSAMYFCASRRGQFNQPQHFGDGTRLSIL.